This TCR beta chain originates from a study of kidney transplant recipient with SARS-CoV-2 infection. This clonotype has a count of ten or more. TCRdb re-analysed the reads in MiXCR, keeping a single row per CDR3 protein. The sample contains 250,000 or so distinct CDR3 sequences, 29% of which appear only once. In germline, CDR1 is SGHVS, CDR2 FNYEAQ. Trimming left V 5 bases short and J 4 bases short, with 23 bases between. The CDR3 is 17 amino acids. This TCR came from a male patient aged 30 to 39 who had COVID-19 and was a kidney transplant recipient. Some of the T cells might come from the graft donor. The V and J genes are TRBV7-6 and TRBJ1-2; D gene uncertain. Material: a blood sample, obtained at baseline and on day 111 from a kidney transplant recipient. In DNA form, the CDR3 reads TGTGCCAGCAGCCCCATTGTTGAATCTCGAAAGACCTATGGCTACACCTTC. Translation gives CASSPIVESRKTYGYTF. The full variable domain, with the rest looked up from reference TRBV7-6 and TRBJ1-2, is GAGVSQSPRYKVTKRGQDVALRCDPISGHVSLYWYRQALGQGPEFLTYFNYEAQQDKSGLPNDRFSAERPEGSISTLTIQRTEQRDSAMYRCASSPIVESRKTYGYTFGSGTRLTVV.